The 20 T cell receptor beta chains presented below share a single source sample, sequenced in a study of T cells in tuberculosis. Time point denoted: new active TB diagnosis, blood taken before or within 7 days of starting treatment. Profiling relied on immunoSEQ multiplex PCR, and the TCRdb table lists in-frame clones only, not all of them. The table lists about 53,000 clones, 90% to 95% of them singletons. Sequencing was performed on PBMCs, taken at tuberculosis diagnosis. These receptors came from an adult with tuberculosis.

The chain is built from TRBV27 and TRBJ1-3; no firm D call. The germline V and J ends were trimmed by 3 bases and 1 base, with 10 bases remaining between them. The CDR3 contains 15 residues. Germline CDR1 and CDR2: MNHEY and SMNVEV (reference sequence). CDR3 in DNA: TGTGCCAGCAGTTTGAAGCCCAGGTCTGGAAACACCATATATTTT. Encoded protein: CASSLKPRSGNTIYF.

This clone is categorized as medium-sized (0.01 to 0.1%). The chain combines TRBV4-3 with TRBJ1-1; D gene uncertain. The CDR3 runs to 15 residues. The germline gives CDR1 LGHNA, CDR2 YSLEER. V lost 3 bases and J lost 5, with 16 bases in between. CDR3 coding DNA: TGCGCCAGCAGCCAGGATGGTGACGGGAGGACTGAAGCTTTCTTT. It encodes CASSQDGDGRTEAFF.

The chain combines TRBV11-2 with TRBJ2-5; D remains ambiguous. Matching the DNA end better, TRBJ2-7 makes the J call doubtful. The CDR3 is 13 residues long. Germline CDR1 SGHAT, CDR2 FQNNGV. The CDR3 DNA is TGTGCCAGCAGCTTCCACTTCTCCTACGAGCAGTACTTC. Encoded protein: CASSFHFSYEQYF.

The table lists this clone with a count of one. Here the CDR3 DNA reads TGTGCCAGTAGTATGGGACTAGCGTTAAATGAGCAGTTCTTC. This codes for CASSMGLALNEQFF. The gene calls are TRBV19 and TRBJ2-1, with 10 bases lining up with TRBD2. J lost 7 bases, V lost 3 bases, and 3 bases had no gene match. The germline gives CDR1 LNHDA, CDR2 SQIVND (reference sequence). CDR3 length: 14 amino acids.

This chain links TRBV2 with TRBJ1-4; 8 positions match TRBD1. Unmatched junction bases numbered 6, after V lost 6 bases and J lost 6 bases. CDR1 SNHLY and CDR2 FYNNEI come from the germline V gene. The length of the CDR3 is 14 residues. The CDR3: CASSETGVDEKLFF. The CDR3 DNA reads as TGTGCCAGCAGCGAGACAGGGGTAGATGAAAAACTGTTTTTT. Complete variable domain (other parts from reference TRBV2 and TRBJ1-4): EPEVTQTPSHQVTQMGQEVILRCVPISNHLYFYWYRQILGQKVEFLVSFYNNEISEKSEIFDDQFSVERPDGSNFTLKIRSTKLEDSAMYFCASSETGVDEKLFFGSGTQLSVL.

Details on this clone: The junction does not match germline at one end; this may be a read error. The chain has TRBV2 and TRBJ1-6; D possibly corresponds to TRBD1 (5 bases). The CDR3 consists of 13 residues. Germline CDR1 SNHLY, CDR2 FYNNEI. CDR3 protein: CASLRRGFGRAHF. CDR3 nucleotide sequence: TGTGCCAGCTTGCGTAGGGGATTCGGACGCGCTCATTTT. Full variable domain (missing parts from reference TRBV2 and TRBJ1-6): EPEVTQTPSHQVTQMGQEVILRCVPISNHLYFYWYRQILGQKVEFLVSFYNNEISEKSEIFDDQFSVERPDGSNFTLKIRSTKLEDSAMYFCASLRRGFGRAHFGNGTRLTVT.

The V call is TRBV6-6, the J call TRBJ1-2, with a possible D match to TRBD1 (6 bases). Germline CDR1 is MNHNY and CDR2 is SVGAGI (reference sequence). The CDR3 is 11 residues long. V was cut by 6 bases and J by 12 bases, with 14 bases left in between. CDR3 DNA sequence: TGTGCCAGCAGAAACACAGGGTTGGACACCTTC. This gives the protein CASRNTGLDTF.

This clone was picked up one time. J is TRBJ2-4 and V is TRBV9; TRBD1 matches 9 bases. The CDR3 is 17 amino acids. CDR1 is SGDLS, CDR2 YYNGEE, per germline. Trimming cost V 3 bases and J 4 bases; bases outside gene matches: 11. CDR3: CASSAAQEGQGKNIQYF. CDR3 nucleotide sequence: TGTGCCAGCAGCGCAGCCCAAGAGGGACAGGGAAAAAACATTCAGTACTTC.

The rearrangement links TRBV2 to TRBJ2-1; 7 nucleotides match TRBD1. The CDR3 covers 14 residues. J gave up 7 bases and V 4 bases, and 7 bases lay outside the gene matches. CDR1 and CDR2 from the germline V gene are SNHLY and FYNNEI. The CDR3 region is CASSAPQGWNEQFF. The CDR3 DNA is TGTGCCAGCAGTGCCCCACAGGGGTGGAATGAGCAGTTCTTC.

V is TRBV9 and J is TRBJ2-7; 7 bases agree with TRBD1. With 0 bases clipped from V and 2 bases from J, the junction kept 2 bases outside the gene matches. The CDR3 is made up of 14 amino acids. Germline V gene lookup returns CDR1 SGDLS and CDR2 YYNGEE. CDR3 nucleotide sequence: TGTGCCAGCAGCGTAGGGGGGACAGCCTACGAGCAGTACTTC. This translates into CASSVGGTAYEQYF.

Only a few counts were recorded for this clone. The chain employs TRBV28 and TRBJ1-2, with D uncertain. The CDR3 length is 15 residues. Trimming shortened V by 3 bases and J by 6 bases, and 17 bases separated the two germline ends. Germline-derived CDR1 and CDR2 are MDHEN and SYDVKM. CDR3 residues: CASSFSGRPGDGYTF. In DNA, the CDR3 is TGTGCCAGCAGTTTCTCTGGACGGCCGGGAGATGGCTACACCTTC.

As DNA, the CDR3 is TGTGCCAGCAGCTTTAGCGGGGTCAGCACAGATACGCAGTATTTT. Its translation: CASSFSGVSTDTQYF. This chain connects TRBV11-3 to TRBJ2-3, with 8 bases aligning to TRBD2. CDR3 length: 15 amino acids. After removal of 3 bases from V and 0 bases from J, the junction contained 2 bases not matched to a gene. Germline V gives CDR1 SGHNT, CDR2 YENEEA.

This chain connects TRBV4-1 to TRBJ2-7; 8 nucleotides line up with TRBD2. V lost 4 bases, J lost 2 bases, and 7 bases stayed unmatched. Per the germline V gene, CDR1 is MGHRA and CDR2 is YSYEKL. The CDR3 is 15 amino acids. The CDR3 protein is CASSRSGTPTYEQYF. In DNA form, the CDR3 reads TGCGCCAGCAGCCGTAGCGGGACGCCTACCTACGAGCAGTACTTC.

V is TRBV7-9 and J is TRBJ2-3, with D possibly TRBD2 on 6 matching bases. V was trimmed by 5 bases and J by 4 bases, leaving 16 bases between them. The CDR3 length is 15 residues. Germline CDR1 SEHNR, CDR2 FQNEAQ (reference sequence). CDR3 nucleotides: TGTGCCAGCAGCCCTCGGGGAGGAGGCGCAGATACGCAGTATTTT. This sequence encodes CASSPRGGGADTQYF.

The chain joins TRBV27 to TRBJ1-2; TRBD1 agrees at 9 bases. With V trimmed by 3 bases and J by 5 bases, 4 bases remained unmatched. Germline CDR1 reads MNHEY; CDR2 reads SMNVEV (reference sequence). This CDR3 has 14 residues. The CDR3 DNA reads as TGTGCCAGCAGTTTGGGGACAGGGAAGTATGGCTACACCTTC. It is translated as CASSLGTGKYGYTF.

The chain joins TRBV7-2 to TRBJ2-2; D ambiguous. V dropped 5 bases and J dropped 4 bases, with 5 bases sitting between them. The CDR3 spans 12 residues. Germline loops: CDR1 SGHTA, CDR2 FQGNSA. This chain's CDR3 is CASSLPTGELFF. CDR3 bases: TGTGCCAGCAGCCTCCCCACCGGGGAGCTGTTTTTT.

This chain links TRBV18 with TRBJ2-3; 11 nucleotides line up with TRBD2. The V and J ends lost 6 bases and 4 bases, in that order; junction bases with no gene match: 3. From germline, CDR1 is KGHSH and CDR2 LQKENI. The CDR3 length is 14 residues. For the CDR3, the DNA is TGTGCCAGCTCGCTAGCGGGAGGACCAGATACGCAGTATTTT. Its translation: CASSLAGGPDTQYF.

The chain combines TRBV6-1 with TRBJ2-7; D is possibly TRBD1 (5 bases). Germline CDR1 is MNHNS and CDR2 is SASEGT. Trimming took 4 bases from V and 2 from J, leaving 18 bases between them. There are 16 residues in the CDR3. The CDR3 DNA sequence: TGTGCCAGCAGTGCCACTCTCGCAGGGCCTACCTACGAGCAGTACTTC. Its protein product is CASSATLAGPTYEQYF.

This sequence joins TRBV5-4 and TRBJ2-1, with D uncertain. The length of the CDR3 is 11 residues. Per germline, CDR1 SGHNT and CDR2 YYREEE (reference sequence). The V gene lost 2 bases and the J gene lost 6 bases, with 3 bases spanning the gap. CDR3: CASSFSNEQFF. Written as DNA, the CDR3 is TGTGCCAGCAGCTTTAGCAATGAGCAGTTCTTC.

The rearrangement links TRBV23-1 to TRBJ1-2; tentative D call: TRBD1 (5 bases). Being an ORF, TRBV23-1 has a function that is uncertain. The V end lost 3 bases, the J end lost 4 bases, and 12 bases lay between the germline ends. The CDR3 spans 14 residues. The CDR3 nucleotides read TGCGCCAGCAGTCAGGAGGGGAGACTCTATGGCTACACCTTC. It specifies CASSQEGRLYGYTF.